The 18 T cell receptor beta chains below come from one sample, sequenced in a study of blood T cell repertoires in COVID-19. Assay used: immunoSEQ multiplex PCR; TCRdb lists only in-frame clones, some missing. The sample lists approximately 120,000 clones; around 86% were seen once. Source material: peripheral blood. These receptors were collected from a woman aged 45-65 years who had recovered from COVID-19.

This chain connects TRBV18 to TRBJ1-5; 7 nucleotides line up with TRBD1. V shed 1 base, J shed 2 bases, and the junction held 8 bases outside the gene matches. Germline-derived CDR1 and CDR2 are KGHSH and LQKENI. This CDR3 region has 17 residues. The CDR3 DNA follows: TGTGCCAGCTCACCACGTGAAGGGGGCCGGGGCAATCAGCCCCAGCATTTT. Translated, it gives CASSPREGGRGNQPQHF.

CDR3 DNA sequence: TGTGCCAGTAGTATTAGCGGGGGGGCGATAAACAATGAGCAGTTCTTC. Translating gives CASSISGGAINNEQFF. The chain has TRBV19 and TRBJ2-1, with 11 positions matching TRBD2. This CDR3 region has 16 residues. V shed 3 bases, J shed 5 bases, and the junction held 6 bases outside the gene matches. From germline, CDR1 is LNHDA and CDR2 SQIVND (reference sequence).

On this clone itself: Sequence at one end of the junction differs from germline and may be a read error. The chain links TRBV28 to TRBJ1-2; D call uncertain. The CDR3 runs to 14 residues. CDR1 is MDHEN and CDR2 is SYDVKM in the germline V gene. DNA of the CDR3: TGTGCCACCAGTTGGGGAGGACTCAACTATGGCTACACCTTC. Translating gives CATSWGGLNYGYTF.

The genes are TRBV7-3 and TRBJ2-3, with D possibly being TRBD1 (5 bases). This CDR3 has 14 amino acids. Trimming took off 5 bases at V and 5 bases at J, with 14 bases between the two ends. Germline V gene lookup returns CDR1 SGHTA and CDR2 FQGTGA. CDR3 sequence reads: CASSPPGREDTQYF. The CDR3 region has the DNA TGTGCCAGCAGCCCGCCAGGCAGGGAAGATACGCAGTATTTT. Supplemented by reference TRBV7-3 and TRBJ2-3, the full variable domain reads GAGVSQTPSNKVTEKGKYVELRCDPISGHTALYWYRQSLGQGPEFLIYFQGTGAADDSGLPNDRFFAVRPEGSVSTLKIQRTERGDSAVYLCASSPPGREDTQYFGPGTRLTVL.

The sample holds one count of this clone. This rearrangement joins TRBV12-3 or TRBV12-4 to TRBJ1-2; D not certain. CDR3 length: 13 amino acids. V was pared by 3 bases and J by 4 bases, with 9 bases between. CDR3 sequence (DNA): TGTGCCAGCAGTTTGAGAGGTAGCTATGGCTACACCTTC. Translated: CASSLRGSYGYTF.

This chain links TRBV25-1 with TRBJ1-4; D ambiguous. The CDR3 has 14 amino acids. Germline lookup yields CDR1 MGHDK and CDR2 SYGVNS. The V and J ends lost 4 bases and 1 base respectively, with 7 bases between them. CDR3 DNA sequence: TGTGCCAGCAGTGTAGGGAGAACTAATGAAAAACTGTTTTTT. It specifies CASSVGRTNEKLFF.

Here the CDR3 reads CASSLYGQGKSSGNTIYF. CDR3 sequence (DNA): TGTGCCAGTAGTCTCTACGGACAGGGGAAGAGCTCTGGAAACACCATATATTTT. The V gene is TRBV19, the J gene TRBJ1-3; 9 nucleotides match TRBD1. The CDR3 is 18 amino acids. Germline V gene lookup returns CDR1 LNHDA and CDR2 SQIVND (reference sequence). Unmatched junction bases numbered 11, after V lost 5 bases and J lost 0 bases.

V gene TRBV5-8 combines with J gene TRBJ1-4; the D gene is possibly TRBD1 (5 bases). This CDR3 is built from 16 residues. V gave up 0 bases and J gave up 0 bases, with 9 bases separating them. The germline V gene has CDR1 SGHTS and CDR2 YDEGEE. This CDR3 is CASSLGQLATNEKLFF. Here the CDR3 DNA reads TGTGCCAGCAGCTTGGGACAGCTTGCAACTAATGAAAAACTGTTTTTT.

The V gene is TRBV4-2, the J gene TRBJ2-3, with 11 bases identical to TRBD2. Germline V gene sequence: CDR1 LGHNA, CDR2 YNFKEQ. The V segment lost 7 bases and the J segment 3 bases; nucleotides outside the gene matches: 6. The CDR3 runs 15 residues. CDR3 bases: TGTGCCAGCAAACCTGTAGCGGGAGGGACAGATACGCAGTATTTT. It yields the protein CASKPVAGGTDTQYF.

This chain joins TRBV7-2 and TRBJ1-5; no clear D. Germline V gene lookup returns CDR1 SGHTA and CDR2 FQGNSA. The CDR3 runs 15 residues. Deletions cut 1 base from V and 7 bases from J, with 14 bases between. CDR3 region: CASSLGGTAGQPQHF. The DNA for the CDR3 is TGTGCCAGCAGCTTAGGGGGTACTGCGGGGCAGCCCCAGCATTTT.

The V gene is TRBV5-1, the J gene TRBJ1-6; D gene uncertain. With 3 bases removed from V and 0 bases from J, the gap between germline ends came to 10 bases. Germline CDR1 SGHRS, CDR2 YFSETQ. The CDR3 spans 16 residues. The DNA for the CDR3 is TGCGCCAGCAGCTCCCGGGGTAGCTCCTATAATTCACCCCTCCACTTT. It specifies CASSSRGSSYNSPLHF.

The chain joins TRBV7-9 to TRBJ2-3; D ambiguous. Trimming shortened V by 2 bases and J by 4 bases, and 16 bases separated the two germline ends. The CDR3 covers 16 residues. CDR1 is SEHNR and CDR2 is FQNEAQ in the germline V gene (reference sequence). The CDR3 DNA reads TGTGCCAGCAGCTTAAATTTGAGGATACCCGCAGATACGCAGTATTTT. Its translation is CASSLNLRIPADTQYF. The whole variable domain, filled in from reference TRBV7-9 and TRBJ2-3, reads DTGVSQNPRHKITKRGQNVTFRCDPISEHNRLYWYRQTLGQGPEFLTYFQNEAQLEKSRLLSDRFSAERPKGSFSTLEIQRTEQGDSAMYLCASSLNLRIPADTQYFGPGTRLTVL.

The CDR3 spells CASSESASGSGTGELFF. The CDR3 DNA is TGCGCCAGCAGCGAATCGGCTAGCGGGAGTGGTACCGGGGAGCTGTTTTTT. V is TRBV5-1 and J is TRBJ2-2; 10 bases match TRBD2. The CDR3 has 17 residues. The J segment lost 5 bases and the V segment lost 4 bases, leaving 11 bases of the junction unmatched. CDR1 and CDR2 from the germline V gene are SGHRS and YFSETQ.

The V and J genes are TRBV5-1 and TRBJ2-1; maybe TRBD1 (5 bases). Germline V gene sequence: CDR1 SGHRS, CDR2 YFSETQ. V was pared by 0 bases and J by 2 bases, with 12 bases between. The CDR3 length is 16 residues. As DNA, the CDR3 is TGCGCCAGCAGCTTGGAGGGGTCGGTGACCTACAATGAGCAGTTCTTC. Translation: CASSLEGSVTYNEQFF.

The V gene is TRBV7-2, the J gene TRBJ1-5; 8 nucleotides align to TRBD1. After removal of 5 bases from V and 7 bases from J, the junction contained 7 bases not matched to a gene. This CDR3 comprises 14 residues. Germline CDR1 is SGHTA and CDR2 is FQGNSA. CDR3 nucleotides: TGTGCCAGCAGCCGGACAGGGATCGACCAGCCCCAGCATTTT. Its translation is CASSRTGIDQPQHF.

V gene TRBV9 combines with J gene TRBJ2-1, with D possibly being TRBD2 (6 bases). V lost 3 bases, J lost 0 bases, and 16 bases lay in between. This CDR3 comprises 17 residues. Germline CDR1 and CDR2: SGDLS and YYNGEE. The CDR3 region is CASSGTLAPSSYNEQFF. CDR3 DNA sequence: TGTGCCAGCAGCGGAACCCTAGCGCCGAGCTCCTACAATGAGCAGTTCTTC.

This clone was seen only a few times. The chain recombines TRBV27 with TRBJ1-2; TRBD1 matches at 7 bases. The trim removed 6 bases at V and 0 bases at J, leaving 10 bases unmatched. CDR1 and CDR2 (germline): MNHEY, SMNVEV (reference sequence). The CDR3 has 16 amino acids. The DNA for the CDR3 is TGTGCCAGCAGATCCGGGACAGAGCCTGCTAACTATGGCTACACCTTC. Translating it yields CASRSGTEPANYGYTF.

This sequence joins TRBV7-2 and TRBJ2-7, with 13 bases matching TRBD2. After removal of 6 bases from V and 3 bases from J, the junction contained 8 bases not matched to a gene. The CDR3 is 16 residues long. Germline lookup yields CDR1 SGHTA and CDR2 FQGNSA. The CDR3 is CASSWTSGSSLYEQYF. The CDR3 DNA follows: TGTGCCAGCAGTTGGACTAGCGGGAGCTCTCTCTACGAGCAGTACTTC.